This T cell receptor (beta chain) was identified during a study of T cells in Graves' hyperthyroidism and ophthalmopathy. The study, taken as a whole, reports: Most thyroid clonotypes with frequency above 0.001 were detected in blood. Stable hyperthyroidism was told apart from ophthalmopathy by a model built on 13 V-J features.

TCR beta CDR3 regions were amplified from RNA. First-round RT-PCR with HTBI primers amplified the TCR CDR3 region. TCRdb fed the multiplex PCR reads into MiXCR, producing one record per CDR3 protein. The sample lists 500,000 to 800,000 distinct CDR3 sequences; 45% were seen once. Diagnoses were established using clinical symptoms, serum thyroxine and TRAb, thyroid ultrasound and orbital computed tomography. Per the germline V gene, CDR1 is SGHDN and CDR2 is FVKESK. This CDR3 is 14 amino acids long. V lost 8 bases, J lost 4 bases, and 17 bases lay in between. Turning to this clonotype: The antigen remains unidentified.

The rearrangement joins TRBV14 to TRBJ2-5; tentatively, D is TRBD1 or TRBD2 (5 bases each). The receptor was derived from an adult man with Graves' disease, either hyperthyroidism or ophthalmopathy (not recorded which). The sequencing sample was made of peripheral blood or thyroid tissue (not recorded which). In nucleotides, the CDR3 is TGTGCCAGCTCACCACAGAGGGGCCGAGAGACCCAGTACTTC. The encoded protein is CASSPQRGRETQYF.